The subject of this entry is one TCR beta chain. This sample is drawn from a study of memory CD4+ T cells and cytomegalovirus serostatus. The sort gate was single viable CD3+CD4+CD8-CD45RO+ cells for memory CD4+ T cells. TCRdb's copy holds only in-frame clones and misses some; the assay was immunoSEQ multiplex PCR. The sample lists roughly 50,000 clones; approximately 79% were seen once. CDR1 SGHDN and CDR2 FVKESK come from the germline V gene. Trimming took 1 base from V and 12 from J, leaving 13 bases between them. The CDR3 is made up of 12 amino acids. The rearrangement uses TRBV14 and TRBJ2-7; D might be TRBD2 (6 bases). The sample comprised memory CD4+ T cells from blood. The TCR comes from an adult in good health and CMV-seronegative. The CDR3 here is CASSQVSGSPYF. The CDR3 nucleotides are TGTGCCAGCAGCCAAGTTTCCGGGAGCCCGTACTTC.